These 22 T cell receptor beta chains came from one sample sequenced in a study of blood T cell repertoires in COVID-19. Method: immunoSEQ multiplex PCR; TCRdb's copy keeps in-frame clones and lacks some. This sample has approximately 55,000 clones; 75% to 95% occur once, and the top ten carry roughly 6.4%. The sample taken for sequencing was peripheral blood. Receptors originate from a man aged 40-49 years with acute or convalescent COVID-19.

The J gene is TRBJ1-1, the V gene TRBV19, with 7 bases that match TRBD1. In germline, CDR1 is LNHDA, CDR2 SQIVND (reference sequence). V was clipped by 9 bases and J by 1 base; unmatched bases: 8. The CDR3 is made up of 14 amino acids. CDR3 residues: CASQIRTGNTEAFF. The CDR3 region has the DNA TGTGCCAGCCAAATAAGGACAGGGAACACTGAAGCTTTCTTT.

The J gene is TRBJ1-4, the V gene TRBV2; D uncertain. Trimming cost V 7 bases and J 3 bases, with 18 bases left between them. CDR3 size: 16 residues. The germline V gene has CDR1 SNHLY and CDR2 FYNNEI. DNA of the CDR3: TGTGCCAGCACAAGCCTGAAGAAGTCGGCTAATGAAAAACTGTTTTTT. This codes for CASTSLKKSANEKLFF. The full variable domain, completed using reference TRBV2 and TRBJ1-4, is EPEVTQTPSHQVTQMGQEVILRCVPISNHLYFYWYRQILGQKVEFLVSFYNNEISEKSEIFDDQFSVERPDGSNFTLKIRSTKLEDSAMYFCASTSLKKSANEKLFFGSGTQLSVL.

This rearrangement joins TRBV5-5 to TRBJ2-7; 11 bases match TRBD1. CDR1 is SGHKS, CDR2 YYEKEE, per germline (reference sequence). Trimming removed 2 bases from V and 5 bases from J; junction bases left unmatched: 6. This CDR3 comprises 15 residues. CDR3: CASSLAGTGGHEQYF. The CDR3 nucleotides read TGTGCCAGCAGCTTAGCCGGGACAGGGGGTCACGAGCAGTACTTC.

CDR3 in amino acids: CASSFPTEISYNEQFF. CDR3 DNA sequence: TGTGCCAGCAGCTTCCCGACAGAAATTTCCTACAATGAGCAGTTCTTC. The V gene is TRBV11-3, the J gene TRBJ2-1, with D maybe TRBD1 (5 bases). Deletions cut 3 bases from V and 1 base from J, with 13 bases between. The length of the CDR3 is 16 residues. CDR1 SGHNT and CDR2 YENEEA come from the germline V gene.

The V and J genes are TRBV2 and TRBJ2-5; 8 nucleotides line up with TRBD2. Germline V gene data show CDR1 as SNHLY and CDR2 as FYNNEI. The ends lost 6 bases at V and 1 base at J; junction bases unmatched: 4. The CDR3 consists of 14 residues. The CDR3 nucleotides read TGTGCCAGCAGCCGGACTAGCCTCCAAGAGACCCAGTACTTC. Amino acids: CASSRTSLQETQYF. The full variable domain, its missing parts supplied by reference TRBV2 and TRBJ2-5, is EPEVTQTPSHQVTQMGQEVILRCVPISNHLYFYWYRQILGQKVEFLVSFYNNEISEKSEIFDDQFSVERPDGSNFTLKIRSTKLEDSAMYFCASSRTSLQETQYFGPGTRLLVL.

On this clone: Because the CDR3's place on the DNA is in doubt, the DNA is left out and the CDR3 is given as listed by TCRdb. The CDR3 protein is CASSGFAAGTNEKNTEAFF. The J gene is TRBJ1-1, the V gene TRBV21-1. TRBV21-1 is labeled a pseudogene. The CDR3 is 19 residues long, counting both termini.

This clone showed up just once. This sequence joins TRBV7-9 and TRBJ1-2, with 9 bases lining up with TRBD1. V trimming: 5 bases; J trimming: 3 bases; junction bases outside the gene matches: 10. CDR3 length: 16 residues. Germline CDR1 and CDR2: SEHNR and FQNEAQ (reference sequence). In DNA form, the CDR3 reads TGTGCCAGCAGCGCTATGGACAGGGGAGGGGACTATGGCTACACCTTC. This encodes CASSAMDRGGDYGYTF.

The rearrangement uses TRBV6-5 and TRBJ2-1; a weak D match, TRBD2 (6 bases). V lost 0 bases and J lost 3, with 12 bases in between. The CDR3 has 16 residues. Per the germline V gene, CDR1 is MNHEY and CDR2 is SVGAGI. CDR3 protein: CASSYSVGSGYNEQFF. The CDR3, as DNA: TGTGCCAGCAGTTACTCGGTCGGGAGTGGCTACAATGAGCAGTTCTTC.

In regard to this clone: Other DNA sequences within the sample encode an identical CDR3. This chain joins TRBV19 and TRBJ2-1; 12 bases fit TRBD2. Germline V CDR1 and CDR2: LNHDA, SQIVND (reference sequence). Unmatched junction bases numbered 7, after V lost 6 bases and J lost 4 bases. The CDR3 runs to 16 residues. As DNA, the CDR3 is TGTGCCAGTAGCCTCGGACTAGCGGGGCCTTACAATGAGCAGTTCTTC. It yields the protein CASSLGLAGPYNEQFF. Based on the CDR3 plus reference TRBV19 and TRBJ2-1, the full variable domain is DGGITQSPKYLFRKEGQNVTLSCEQNLNHDAMYWYRQDPGQGLRLIYYSQIVNDFQKGDIAEGYSVSREKKESFPLTVTSAQKNPTAFYLCASSLGLAGPYNEQFFGPGTRLTVL.

The chain recombines TRBV6-6 with TRBJ1-6, with a tentative D call TRBD1 (5 bases). This CDR3 is 14 amino acids long. Trimming took 5 bases from V and 8 from J, leaving 13 bases between them. Germline V gives CDR1 MNHNY, CDR2 SVGAGI (reference sequence). The CDR3 nucleotides are TGTGCCAGCAGTCCTCGCTGGGGCGATTCACCCCTCCACTTT. Its translation: CASSPRWGDSPLHF.

The chain couples TRBV6-1 to TRBJ2-1, with 8 bases aligning to TRBD2. CDR3 length: 17 residues. The V gene end was trimmed by 2 bases and the J gene end by 10 bases; junction bases not matched to a gene: 16. Germline CDR1 MNHNS, CDR2 SASEGT. The CDR3 region is CASSEWGGGLGGIEQFF. CDR3 sequence (DNA): TGTGCCAGCAGTGAATGGGGAGGGGGACTAGGAGGAATAGAGCAGTTCTTC.

This chain's CDR3 is CASSLQGGTEAFF. The CDR3 DNA reads as TGTGCCAGCTCACTCCAGGGGGGCACTGAAGCTTTCTTT. The gene calls are TRBV18 and TRBJ1-1; 7 nucleotides line up with TRBD1. The CDR3 runs to 13 residues. The germline CDR1 and CDR2 sequences are KGHSH and LQKENI. V gave up 4 bases and J gave up 4 bases; unmatched junction bases: 3.

The chain employs TRBV19 and TRBJ1-1; D uncertain. The CDR3 loop spans 15 amino acids. CDR1 and CDR2 (germline): LNHDA, SQIVND (reference sequence). The V end lost 0 bases, the J end lost 6 bases, and 14 bases lay between the germline ends. The CDR3 region is CASSIELQIPAEAFF. The CDR3 nucleotides read TGTGCCAGTAGTATAGAGTTGCAGATCCCCGCTGAAGCTTTCTTT.

The chain recombines TRBV9 with TRBJ2-2, with TRBD1 as a possible D gene (5 bases). V was cut by 0 bases and J by 3 bases, with 9 bases left in between. This CDR3 is built from 15 residues. CDR1 is SGDLS and CDR2 is YYNGEE in the germline V gene. The DNA for the CDR3 is TGTGCCAGCAGCGTAGGACAGCCCCACACCGGGGAGCTGTTTTTT. Its protein product is CASSVGQPHTGELFF.

This clone was seen just once. The genes are TRBV30 and TRBJ1-2; D is unresolved. Trimming left V 2 bases short and J 3 bases short, with 19 bases between. This CDR3 is built from 16 residues. CDR1 and CDR2 (germline): GTSNPN, SVGIG (reference sequence). CDR3 nucleotides: TGTGCCTGGAGTCTACTAGGCCTGGGATCGTACTATGGCTACACCTTC. This codes for CAWSLLGLGSYYGYTF.

CDR3 nucleotides: TGTGCCAGCAGTCCTACCGGGACAGTGTGGGAGCAGTACTTC. Amino acids: CASSPTGTVWEQYF. The rearrangement joins TRBV7-9 to TRBJ2-7, with 7 bases matching TRBD1. Trimming removed 6 bases from V and 7 bases from J; junction bases left unmatched: 12. The CDR3 loop spans 14 amino acids. Germline V CDR1 and CDR2: SEHNR, FQNEAQ (reference sequence).

V is TRBV29-1 and J is TRBJ1-1; TRBD1 aligns across 7 bases. Germline CDR1 reads SQVTM; CDR2 reads ANQGSEA. J gave up 1 base and V 6 bases, and 2 bases lay outside the gene matches. This CDR3 has 12 residues. The chain's CDR3 is CSVRTGNTEAFF. CDR3 sequence (DNA): TGCAGCGTGAGGACAGGGAACACTGAAGCTTTCTTT. The complete variable domain, with remaining parts taken from reference TRBV29-1 and TRBJ1-1, reads SAVISQKPSRDICQRGTSLTIQCQVDSQVTMMFWYRQQPGQSLTLIATANQGSEATYESGFVIDKFPISRPNLTFSTLTVSNMSPEDSSIYLCSVRTGNTEAFFGQGTRLTVV.

This clone was counted between two and nine times. The CDR3 spells CASSQEPGARNTEAFF. In DNA form, the CDR3 reads TGTGCCAGCAGCCAAGAACCAGGGGCACGGAACACTGAAGCTTTCTTT. The chain uses TRBV4-2 and TRBJ1-1; a possible D gene is TRBD1 (6 bases). The CDR3 is 16 residues long. Per the germline V gene, CDR1 is LGHNA and CDR2 is YNFKEQ. Trimming shortened V by 0 bases and J by 1 base, and 12 bases separated the two germline ends.

V is TRBV16 and J is TRBJ2-7, with 11 positions matching TRBD2. This CDR3 contains 18 residues. The V segment lost 0 bases and the J segment 3 bases; nucleotides outside the gene matches: 10. Germline loops: CDR1 KGHSY, CDR2 FQNENV. This chain's CDR3 is CASSQSWLAGGLDYEQYF. CDR3 DNA sequence: TGTGCCAGCAGCCAATCTTGGCTAGCGGGAGGTCTCGACTACGAGCAGTACTTC. Together with reference TRBV16 and TRBJ2-7, the CDR3 gives the full variable domain: GEEVAQTPKHLVRGEGQKAKLYCAPIKGHSYVFWYQQVLKNEFKFLISFQNENVFDETGMPKERFSAKCLPNSPCSLEIQATKLEDSAVYFCASSQSWLAGGLDYEQYFGPGTRLTVT.

This clone was recorded once. This chain links TRBV24-1 with TRBJ2-5; TRBD1 matches at 8 bases. The CDR3 has 15 residues. V lost 6 bases, J lost 0 bases, and 5 bases stayed unmatched. Germline lookup yields CDR1 KGHDR and CDR2 SFDVKD. In DNA, the CDR3 is TGTGCCACCAGTCAGGGGGACAGGAACCAAGAGACCCAGTACTTC. Amino acids: CATSQGDRNQETQYF.

The chain joins TRBV3-1 (or the pseudogene TRBV3-2) to TRBJ1-1; 8 bases match TRBD1. Germline V gene data show CDR1 as LGHDT and CDR2 as YNNKEL (reference sequence). V lost 0 bases to trimming and J lost 4 bases; unmatched junction nucleotides: 10. The CDR3 is 17 residues long. DNA for the CDR3: TGTGCCAGCAGCCAAGATCGCAGGGGGCGAGTAACCACTGAAGCTTTCTTT. Translating gives CASSQDRRGRVTTEAFF.

The chain combines TRBV10-3 with TRBJ2-1; D unclear. The V gene's germline CDR1 is ENHRY and CDR2 SYGVKD. The V end lost 10 bases, the J end lost 8 bases, and 12 bases lay between the germline ends. This CDR3 is 11 amino acids long. For the CDR3, the DNA is TGTGCCACACAAAACGCATATGAGCAGTTCTTC. Protein product: CATQNAYEQFF.